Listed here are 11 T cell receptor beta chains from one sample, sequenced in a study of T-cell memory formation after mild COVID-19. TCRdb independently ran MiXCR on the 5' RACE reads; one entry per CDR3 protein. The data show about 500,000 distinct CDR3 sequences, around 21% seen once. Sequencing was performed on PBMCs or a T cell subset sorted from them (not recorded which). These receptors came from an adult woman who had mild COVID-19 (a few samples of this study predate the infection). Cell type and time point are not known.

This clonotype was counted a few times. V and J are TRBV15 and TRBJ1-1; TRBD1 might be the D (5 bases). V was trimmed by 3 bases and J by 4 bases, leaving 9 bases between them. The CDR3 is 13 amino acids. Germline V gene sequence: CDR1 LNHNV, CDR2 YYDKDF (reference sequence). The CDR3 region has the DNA TGTGCCACCAGCAGGGAGACAGCCACTGAAGCTTTCTTT. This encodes CATSRETATEAFF. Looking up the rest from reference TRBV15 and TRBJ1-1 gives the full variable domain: DAMVIQNPRYQVTQFGKPVTLSCSQTLNHNVMYWYQQKSSQAPKLLFHYYDKDFNNEADTPDNFQSRRPNTSFCFLDIRSPGLGDTAMYLCATSRETATEAFFGQGTRLTVV.

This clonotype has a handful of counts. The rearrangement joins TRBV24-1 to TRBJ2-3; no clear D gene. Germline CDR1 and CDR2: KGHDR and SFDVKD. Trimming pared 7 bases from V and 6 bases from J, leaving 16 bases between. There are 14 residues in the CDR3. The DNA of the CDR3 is TGTGCCACCAGCAGATCCGGGCCGCGGGATACGCAGTATTTT. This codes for CATSRSGPRDTQYF.

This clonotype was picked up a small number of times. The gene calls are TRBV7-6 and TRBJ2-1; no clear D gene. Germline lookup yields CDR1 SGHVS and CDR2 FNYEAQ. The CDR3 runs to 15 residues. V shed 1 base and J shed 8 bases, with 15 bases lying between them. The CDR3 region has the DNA TGTGCCAGCAGCTTAGTGGCCCCGGAGAGTGATGAGCAGTTCTTC. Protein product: CASSLVAPESDEQFF.

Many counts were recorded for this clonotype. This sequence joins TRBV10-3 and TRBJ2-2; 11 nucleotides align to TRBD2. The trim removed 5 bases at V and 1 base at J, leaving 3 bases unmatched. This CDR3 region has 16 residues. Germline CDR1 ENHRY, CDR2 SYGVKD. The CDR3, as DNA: TGTGCCATCAGTTCCGGGACTAGCGGGAACACCGGGGAGCTGTTTTTT. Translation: CAISSGTSGNTGELFF.

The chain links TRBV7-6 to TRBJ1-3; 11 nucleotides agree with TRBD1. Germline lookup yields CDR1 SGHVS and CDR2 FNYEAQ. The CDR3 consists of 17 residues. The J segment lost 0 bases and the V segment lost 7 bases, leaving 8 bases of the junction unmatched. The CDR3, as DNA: TGTGCCAGCATCCAACCTGGGACAGGGGGCTCTGGAAACACCATATATTTT. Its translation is CASIQPGTGGSGNTIYF.

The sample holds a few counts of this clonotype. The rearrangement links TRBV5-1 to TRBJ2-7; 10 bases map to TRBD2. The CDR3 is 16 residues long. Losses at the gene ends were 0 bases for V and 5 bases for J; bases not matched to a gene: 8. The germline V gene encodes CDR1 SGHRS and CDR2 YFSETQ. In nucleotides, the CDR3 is TGCGCCAGCAGCTTGGCCGAAAGCGGGAGGGCCGACGAGCAGTACTTC. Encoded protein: CASSLAESGRADEQYF. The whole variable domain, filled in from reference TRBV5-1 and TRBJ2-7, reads KAGVTQTPRYLIKTRGQQVTLSCSPISGHRSVSWYQQTPGQGLQFLFEYFSETQRNKGNFPGRFSGRQFSNSRSEMNVSTLELGDSALYLCASSLAESGRADEQYFGPGTRLTVT.

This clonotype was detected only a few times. CDR3 protein: CACSPPGRPEAFF. The CDR3 region has the DNA TGTGCCTGTTCCCCCCCGGGACGGCCTGAAGCTTTCTTT. The chain has TRBV30 and TRBJ1-1; maybe TRBD1 (5 bases). CDR1 GTSNPN and CDR2 SVGIG come from the germline V gene (reference sequence). CDR3 length equals 13 residues. The V gene lost 6 bases and the J gene lost 6 bases, with 17 bases spanning the gap. The complete variable domain, with remaining parts taken from reference TRBV30 and TRBJ1-1, reads SQTIHQWPATLVQPVGSPLSLECTVEGTSNPNLYWYRQAAGRGLQLLFYSVGIGQISSEVPQNLSASRPQDRQFILSSKKLLLSDSGFYLCACSPPGRPEAFFGQGTRLTVV.

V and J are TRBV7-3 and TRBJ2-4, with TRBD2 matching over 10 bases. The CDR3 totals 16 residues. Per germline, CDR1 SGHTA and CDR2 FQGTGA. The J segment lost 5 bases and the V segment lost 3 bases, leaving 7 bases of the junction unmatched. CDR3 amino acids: CASSLGAGGRQNIQYF. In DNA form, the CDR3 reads TGTGCCAGCAGCTTGGGAGCGGGGGGGCGGCAAAACATTCAGTACTTC.

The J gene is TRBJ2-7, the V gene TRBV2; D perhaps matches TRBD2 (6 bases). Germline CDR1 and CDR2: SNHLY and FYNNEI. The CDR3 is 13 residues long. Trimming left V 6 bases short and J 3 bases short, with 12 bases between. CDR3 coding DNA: TGTGCCAGCAGCGGGGGTGACGGCTACGAGCAGTACTTC. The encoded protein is CASSGGDGYEQYF. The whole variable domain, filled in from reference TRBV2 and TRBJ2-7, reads EPEVTQTPSHQVTQMGQEVILRCVPISNHLYFYWYRQILGQKVEFLVSFYNNEISEKSEIFDDQFSVERPDGSNFTLKIRSTKLEDSAMYFCASSGGDGYEQYFGPGTRLTVT.

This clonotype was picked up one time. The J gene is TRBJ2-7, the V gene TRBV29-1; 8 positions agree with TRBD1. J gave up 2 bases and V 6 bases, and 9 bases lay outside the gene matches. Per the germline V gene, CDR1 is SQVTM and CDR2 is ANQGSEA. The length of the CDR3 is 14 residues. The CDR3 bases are TGCAGCGTGGCGGGACAGGACAAGACCTACGAGCAGTACTTC. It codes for CSVAGQDKTYEQYF.

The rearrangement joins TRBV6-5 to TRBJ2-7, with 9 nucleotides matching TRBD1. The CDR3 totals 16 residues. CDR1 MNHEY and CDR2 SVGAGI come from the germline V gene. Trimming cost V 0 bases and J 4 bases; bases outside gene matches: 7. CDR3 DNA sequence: TGTGCCAGCAGTTACTCGATCAGGGACAGGGATTACGAGCAGTACTTC. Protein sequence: CASSYSIRDRDYEQYF.